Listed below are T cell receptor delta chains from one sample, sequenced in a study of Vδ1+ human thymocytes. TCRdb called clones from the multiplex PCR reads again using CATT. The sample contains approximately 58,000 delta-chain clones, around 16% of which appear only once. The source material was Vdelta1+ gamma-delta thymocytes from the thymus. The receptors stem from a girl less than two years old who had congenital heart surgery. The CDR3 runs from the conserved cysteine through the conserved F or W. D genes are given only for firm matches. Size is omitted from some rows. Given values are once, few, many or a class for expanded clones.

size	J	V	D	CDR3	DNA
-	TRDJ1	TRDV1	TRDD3	CALGELVFPRTGGLAHTDKLIF	TGTGCTCTTGGGGAACTGGTCTTCCCGCGTACTGGGGGATTGGCTCACACCGATAAACTCATCTTT
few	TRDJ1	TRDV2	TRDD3	CACELGDTVDKLIF	TGTGCCTGTGAATTGGGGGATACGGTCGATAAACTCATCTTT
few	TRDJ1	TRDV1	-	CALGELRGDTDKLIF	TGTGCTCTTGGGGAACTTAGGGGGGACACCGATAAACTCATCTTT
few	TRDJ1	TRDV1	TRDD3	CALGEVNAKEKGAGGGKLIF	TGTGCTCTTGGGGAAGTAAATGCAAAAGAGAAGGGTGCTGGGGGCGGCAAACTCATCTTT
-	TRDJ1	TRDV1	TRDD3	CALGEVSYILGDTDKLIF	TGTGCTCTTGGGGAAGTCTCCTACATACTGGGGGATACCGATAAACTCATCTTT
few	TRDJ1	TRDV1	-	CALGEGFFLRRYTDKLIF	TGTGCTCTTGGGGAAGGGTTCTTCCTTCGCCGATACACCGATAAACTCATCTTT
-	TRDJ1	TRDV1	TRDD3	CALGERHGVGDTPRKLIF	TGTGCTCTTGGGGAACGCCATGGGGTGGGGGATACGCCTAGGAAACTCATCTTT
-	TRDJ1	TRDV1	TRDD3	CALGELADWGAYGDKLIF	TGTGCTCTTGGGGAACTAGCCGACTGGGGGGCCTACGGCGATAAACTCATCTTT
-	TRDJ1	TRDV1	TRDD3	CALGDPSLSYRRAGDTRDADKLIF	TGTGCTCTTGGGGACCCTTCCCTCTCCTACAGACGAGCGGGGGATACGCGAGACGCCGATAAACTCATCTTT
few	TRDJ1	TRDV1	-	CALGFPRWGTPADKLIF	TGTGCTCTTGGGTTTCCTAGGTGGGGGACCCCAGCCGATAAACTCATCTTT
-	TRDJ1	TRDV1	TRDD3	CALGGALVLGEADKLIF	TGTGCTCTTGGGGGGGCCTTAGTACTGGGGGAGGCCGATAAACTCATCTTT
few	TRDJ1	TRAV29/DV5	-	CSVLLCSSCHILVLLGDTHKLIF	-
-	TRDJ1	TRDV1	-	CALGEGRDWPYTDKLIF	TGTGCTCTTGGGGAAGGGAGGGATTGGCCATACACCGATAAACTCATCTTT
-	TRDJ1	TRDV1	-	CALGTQLRRNTDKLIF	TGTGCTCTTGGGACCCAACTACGGAGGAACACCGATAAACTCATCTTT
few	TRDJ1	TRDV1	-	CALGESLPGHPGIPTDKLIF	TGTGCTCTTGGGGAATCCCTTCCCGGGCACCCCGGGATTCCTACCGATAAACTCATCTTT
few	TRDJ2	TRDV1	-	CALGELSPNLYWAHHQTAQLFF	TGTGCTCTTGGGGAACTAAGTCCCAACCTATACTGGGCCCACCACCAGACAGCACAACTCTTCTTT
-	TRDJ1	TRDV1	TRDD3	CALGERSWVLTSSTGGYAYTDKLIF	TGTGCTCTTGGGGAACGGAGTTGGGTTCTTACCTCGTCGACTGGGGGATACGCGTACACCGATAAACTCATCTTT
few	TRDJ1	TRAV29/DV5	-	CAASDCDLKKSRGAKYTDKLIF	TGTGCAGCAAGCGATTGCGACCTTAAGAAATCACGGGGGGCTAAGTACACCGATAAACTCATCTTT
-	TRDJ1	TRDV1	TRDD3	CALGQPPKQRVGDTYTDKLIF	TGTGCTCTTGGGCAACCACCGAAACAGAGGGTGGGGGATACGTACACCGATAAACTCATCTTT
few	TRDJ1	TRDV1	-	CALGVPPSYGDTGGATDKPIF	TGTGCTCTTGGGGTCCCGCCTTCCTACGGGGATACGGGAGGGGCGACCGATAAACCCATCTTT
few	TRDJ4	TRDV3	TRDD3	CAFFLRPTPTPTGDTRPLIF	TGTGCCTTTTTTCTACGACCCACCCCCACTCCAACTGGGGATACGCGACCCCTGATCTTT
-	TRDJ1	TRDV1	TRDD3	CALGELDSPTAPTGGTVSSDKLIF	TGTGCTCTTGGGGAACTAGACTCGCCTACGGCACCTACTGGGGGAACGGTATCGTCCGATAAACTCATCTTT
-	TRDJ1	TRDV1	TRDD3	CALGDLPVLGDKTYTDKLIF	TGTGCTCTTGGGGACCTCCCCGTACTGGGGGATAAGACGTACACCGATAAACTCATCTTT
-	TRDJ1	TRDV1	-	CALGPPFYTDKLIF	TGTGCTCTTGGCCCCCCTTTTTACACCGATAAACTCATCTTT
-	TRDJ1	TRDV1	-	CALGEPDARRDTDKLIF	TGTGCTCTTGGGGAACCGGACGCTAGACGAGACACCGATAAACTCATCTTT
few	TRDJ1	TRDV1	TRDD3	CALGANYKGFLFETGGAYTDKLIF	TGTGCTCTTGGGGCAAATTATAAAGGGTTCCTATTTGAGACTGGGGGAGCCTACACCGATAAACTCATCTTT
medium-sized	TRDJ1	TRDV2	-	CACDTGPLTKADKLIF	TGTGCCTGTGACACCGGCCCCCTTACTAAGGCCGATAAACTCATCTTT
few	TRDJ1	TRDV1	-	CALGELYTVPLTDKLIF	TGTGCTCTTGGGGAACTATATACAGTTCCCCTCACCGATAAACTCATCTTT
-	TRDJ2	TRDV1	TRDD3	CALGVGGIRAQLFF	TGTGCTCTTGGGGTAGGGGGGATTAGGGCACAACTCTTCTTT
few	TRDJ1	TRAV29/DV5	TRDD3	CAASAALRFTGGLNFRTDKLIF	TGTGCAGCAAGCGCGGCCCTCAGATTTACTGGGGGATTAAATTTCCGCACCGATAAACTCATCTTT
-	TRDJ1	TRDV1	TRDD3	CALGEWSQQVIWGACTDKLIF	TGTGCTCTTGGGGAATGGTCTCAGCAGGTGATCTGGGGGGCCTGCACCGATAAACTCATCTTT
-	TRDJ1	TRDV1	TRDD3	CALGELRPYWGIRQNPDKLIF	TGTGCTCTTGGGGAACTACGACCGTACTGGGGGATACGGCAAAACCCCGATAAACTCATCTTT
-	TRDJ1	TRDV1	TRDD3	CALGVAPSRRGGGYHGADKLIF	TGTGCTCTTGGGGTCGCCCCATCTAGGCGAGGTGGGGGATACCATGGTGCCGATAAACTCATCTTT
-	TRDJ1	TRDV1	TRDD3	CALGAPSIISYWGIRDTDKLIF	TGTGCTCTTGGGGCCCCCTCTATCATTTCCTACTGGGGGATACGCGACACCGATAAACTCATCTTT
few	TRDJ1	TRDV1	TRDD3	CALGEYPGGYGYTDKLIF	TGTGCTCTTGGGGAATATCCTGGGGGATACGGGTACACCGATAAACTCATCTTT
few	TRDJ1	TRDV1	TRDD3	CALGELNVHWGIKQCTDKLIF	TGTGCTCTTGGGGAACTAAATGTTCACTGGGGGATTAAACAGTGTACCGATAAACTCATCTTT